This T cell receptor (beta chain) is from a study of OX40 agonist ivuxolimab in advanced cancers. This clone was detected a few times. CDR3 size: 14 residues. Germline loops: CDR1 LNHDA, CDR2 SQIVND (reference sequence). The germline V and J ends were trimmed by 10 bases and 5 bases, with 20 bases remaining between them. Assay used: immunoSEQ multiplex PCR; TCRdb lists only in-frame clones, some missing. The repertoire holds more than 9,000 clones, with 69% as singletons. The gene calls are TRBV19 and TRBJ1-1; D unresolved. The sample in question was CD4+ or CD8+ T cells sorted from blood, obtained in a trial of the OX40 agonist ivuxolimab. The TCR was taken from an adult with an advanced solid tumor such as melanoma, head and neck, liver or kidney cancer. CDR3 residues: CATSDPAEGTEAFF. CDR3 DNA sequence: TGTGCCACCAGTGACCCAGCGGAGGGAACTGAAGCTTTCTTT.